Below, 25 T cell receptor beta chains from the same sample are listed, as sequenced in a study of radiotherapy plus CTLA-4 blockade in lung cancer. Profiled with immunoSEQ multiplex PCR; TCRdb holds only in-frame clones, not every one. The sample lists around 80,000 clones, just under 75% occurring once. Sequencing used peripheral blood, obtained from a patient treated with radiotherapy plus ipilimumab. The source of these receptors is a human donor with non-small cell lung cancer whose response to radiotherapy plus ipilimumab could not be evaluated.

This chain uses TRBV2 with TRBJ2-1, with TRBD2 as a possible D gene (6 bases). The CDR3 extends over 13 amino acids. Trimming left V 6 bases short and J 8 bases short, with 14 bases between. The germline gives CDR1 SNHLY, CDR2 FYNNEI. CDR3 nucleotides: TGTGCCAGCAGCTTGGGCGGGAATCATGAGCAGTTCTTC. The encoded protein is CASSLGGNHEQFF.

This clone was seen just once. The CDR3, as DNA: TGTGCCAGCAGCGCCGGGACTAGCGGAAGCAGTACGCAGTATTTT. This encodes CASSAGTSGSSTQYF. V is TRBV9 and J is TRBJ2-3; TRBD2 matches 11 bases. CDR3 size: 15 residues. V shed 3 bases and J 8 bases; nucleotides not matched to a gene: 8. CDR1 is SGDLS, CDR2 YYNGEE, per germline.

The chain employs TRBV19 and TRBJ1-2; 7 bases agree with TRBD1. Germline CDR1 LNHDA, CDR2 SQIVND (reference sequence). The CDR3 length is 14 residues. With V trimmed by 8 bases and J by 4 bases, 10 bases remained unmatched. The CDR3 region is CASSNPGQSYGYTF. For the CDR3, the DNA is TGTGCCAGTTCCAACCCGGGACAGAGCTATGGCTACACCTTC.

V and J are TRBV5-1 and TRBJ2-5; possibly TRBD2 for D (7 bases). Germline CDR1 SGHRS, CDR2 YFSETQ. CDR3 length: 16 residues. V shed 0 bases and J shed 2 bases, with 14 bases lying between them. The CDR3 sequence is CASSLAGGGVQETQYF. DNA of the CDR3: TGCGCCAGCAGCTTGGCTGGAGGGGGGGTTCAAGAGACCCAGTACTTC.

The chain employs TRBV7-3 and TRBJ2-7; 8 nucleotides align to TRBD2. Germline CDR1 is SGHTA and CDR2 is FQGTGA. J gave up 5 bases and V 3 bases, and 3 bases lay outside the gene matches. The CDR3 loop spans 13 amino acids. The CDR3 loop reads CASSFSGSNEQYF. Here the CDR3 DNA reads TGTGCCAGCAGCTTCAGCGGGAGTAACGAGCAGTACTTC. The variable domain in full, completed from reference TRBV7-3 and TRBJ2-7, reads GAGVSQTPSNKVTEKGKYVELRCDPISGHTALYWYRQSLGQGPEFLIYFQGTGAADDSGLPNDRFFAVRPEGSVSTLKIQRTERGDSAVYLCASSFSGSNEQYFGPGTRLTVT.

Here the CDR3 DNA reads TGTGCCACAGGATCGGGACAGAACTATGGCTACACCTTC. Its protein product is CATGSGQNYGYTF. The chain is built from TRBV10-3 and TRBJ1-2, with 7 nucleotides matching TRBD1. The germline gives CDR1 ENHRY, CDR2 SYGVKD. J lost 2 bases, V lost 10 bases, and 7 bases had no gene match. CDR3 size: 13 residues.

The rearrangement links TRBV4-3 to TRBJ1-2; possible D gene TRBD1, 6 bases. Trimming removed 0 bases at V and 8 bases at J, with 13 bases between. Germline CDR1 reads LGHNA; CDR2 reads YSLEER. The CDR3 is made up of 14 amino acids. CDR3 amino acids: CASSQDQQGRGYTF. In DNA, the CDR3 is TGCGCCAGCAGCCAAGATCAGCAGGGGCGCGGCTACACCTTC.

The V and J genes are TRBV10-3 and TRBJ1-2; D unresolved. The CDR3 has 17 amino acids. Germline values: CDR1 ENHRY, CDR2 SYGVKD. V gave up 1 base and J gave up 10 bases, with 25 bases separating them. The CDR3 sequence is CAISELSLFPGDWDYTF. CDR3 nucleotides: TGTGCCATCAGTGAGTTGTCGTTGTTTCCGGGAGACTGGGACTACACCTTC.

Judged by abundance, this clone is medium-sized. The J gene is TRBJ1-3, the V gene TRBV9; D gene unclear. This CDR3 spans 14 amino acids. Trimming removed 3 bases from V and 0 bases from J, with 7 bases in between. CDR1 is SGDLS and CDR2 is YYNGEE in the germline V gene. CDR3 residues: CASSGGNSGNTIYF. The CDR3 DNA reads TGTGCCAGCAGCGGAGGGAACTCTGGAAACACCATATATTTT.

The chain employs TRBV6-4 and TRBJ1-2, with D possibly matching TRBD1 (6 bases). In germline, CDR1 is MRHNA, CDR2 SNTAGT. This CDR3 contains 13 residues. With 5 bases removed from V and 4 bases from J, the gap between germline ends came to 11 bases. The CDR3 region is CASSTGTGYGYTF. The CDR3 DNA reads TGTGCCAGCAGTACAGGGACGGGCTATGGCTACACCTTC.

This clone was counted only a few times. The V and J genes are TRBV11-3 and TRBJ1-2, with 7 positions matching TRBD1. CDR1 is SGHNT and CDR2 is YENEEA in the germline V gene. The trim removed 4 bases at V and 6 bases at J, leaving 14 bases unmatched. The CDR3 sequence is 16 residues long. The CDR3: CASSSGHDTGANGYTF. The CDR3 DNA follows: TGTGCCAGCAGCTCCGGACATGATACAGGGGCCAATGGCTACACCTTC.

The chain employs TRBV10-3 and TRBJ1-5; D ambiguous. V was shortened by 3 bases and J by 4 bases, with 10 bases between the two germline ends. There are 14 residues in the CDR3. Germline V gene data show CDR1 as ENHRY and CDR2 as SYGVKD. The CDR3 sequence is CAISDDFGNQPQHF. Here the CDR3 DNA reads TGTGCCATCAGTGATGACTTTGGTAATCAGCCCCAGCATTTT.

The table lists this clone with a few counts. J is TRBJ1-2 and V is TRBV7-9; 7 bases are a match to TRBD1. The V gene end was trimmed by 4 bases and the J gene end by 8 bases; junction bases not matched to a gene: 4. The CDR3 has 12 residues. Germline CDR1 is SEHNR and CDR2 is FQNEAQ (reference sequence). CDR3 sequence: CASSSTGEGYTF. As DNA, the CDR3 is TGTGCCAGCAGCTCTACAGGGGAAGGCTACACCTTC.

This chain links TRBV25-1 with TRBJ2-5; 7 nucleotides match TRBD2. The J call may be incorrect, as the DNA end agrees better with TRBJ2-7. CDR3 length: 13 residues. Germline V CDR1 and CDR2: MGHDK, SYGVNS. The CDR3 protein is CASSGGGSYEQYF. Here the CDR3 DNA reads TGTGCCAGCAGTGGCGGGGGATCCTACGAGCAGTACTTC.

This chain uses TRBV11-1 with TRBJ1-1, with D hard to call. Germline assignment: CDR1 SGHAT and CDR2 FQDESV (reference sequence). The CDR3 totals 15 residues. V dropped 5 bases and J dropped 0 bases, with 13 bases sitting between them. The CDR3, as DNA: TGTGCCAGCAGCCCCCTTTTTAATCTGAACACTGAAGCTTTCTTT. It codes for CASSPLFNLNTEAFF. Full variable domain (remainder filled in from reference TRBV11-1 and TRBJ1-1): EAEVAQSPRYKITEKSQAVAFWCDPISGHATLYWYRQILGQGPELLVQFQDESVVDDSQLPKDRFSAERLKGVDSTLKIQPAELGDSAMYLCASSPLFNLNTEAFFGQGTRLTVV.

The V and J genes are TRBV28 and TRBJ1-3; 8 bases match TRBD1. CDR1 is MDHEN and CDR2 is SYDVKM in the germline V gene. Trimming removed 5 bases from V and 3 bases from J; junction bases left unmatched: 12. This CDR3 spans 17 amino acids. CDR3 amino acids: CASSPTLDRGGGNTIYF. The CDR3 DNA follows: TGTGCCAGCAGTCCCACCCTTGACAGGGGTGGTGGAAACACCATATATTTT. Based on the CDR3 plus reference TRBV28 and TRBJ1-3, the full variable domain is DVKVTQSSRYLVKRTGEKVFLECVQDMDHENMFWYRQDPGLGLRLIYFSYDVKMKEKGDIPEGYSVSREKKERFSLILESASTNQTSMYLCASSPTLDRGGGNTIYFGEGSWLTVV.

The rearrangement links TRBV5-1 to TRBJ1-3, with 11 bases that match TRBD1. This CDR3 is built from 15 residues. V trimming: 4 bases; J trimming: 7 bases; junction bases outside the gene matches: 7. In germline, CDR1 is SGHRS, CDR2 YFSETQ. DNA for the CDR3: TGCGCCAGCAGCGCCGGACAGGGGGCCGGGAACACCATATATTTT. Translated, it gives CASSAGQGAGNTIYF.

V usage is TRBV30 and J usage is TRBJ1-1, with TRBD1 identical over 7 bases. The CDR3 totals 15 residues. V was clipped by 0 bases and J by 1 base; unmatched bases: 5. The germline V gene has CDR1 GTSNPN and CDR2 SVGIG (reference sequence). This chain's CDR3 is CAWSVAGQSNTEAFF. As DNA, the CDR3 is TGTGCCTGGAGTGTCGCGGGACAGTCGAACACTGAAGCTTTCTTT.

The chain is built from TRBV7-9 and TRBJ2-7; no reliable D call. V lost 5 bases and J 3 bases, leaving 14 bases between the germline ends. The CDR3 totals 14 residues. Germline lookup yields CDR1 SEHNR and CDR2 FQNEAQ (reference sequence). CDR3 region: CASSPVQFFYEQYF. The CDR3 bases are TGTGCCAGCAGCCCCGTACAGTTCTTCTACGAGCAGTACTTC.

The genes are TRBV30 and TRBJ2-7, with 9 nucleotides matching TRBD1. V lost 4 bases and J lost 4; bases outside the gene matches: 5. The V gene's germline CDR1 is GTSNPN and CDR2 SVGIG (reference sequence). The CDR3 is 13 amino acids. CDR3 coding DNA: TGTGCCTGGACCCAAGACAGGGGGTACGAGCAGTACTTC. The encoded protein is CAWTQDRGYEQYF.

The rearrangement uses TRBV27 and TRBJ2-5; the match to TRBD2 covers 13 bases. Germline-derived CDR1 and CDR2 are MNHEY and SMNVEV (reference sequence). Trimming removed 4 bases from V and 1 base from J; junction bases left unmatched: 3. The CDR3 is 16 residues long. The DNA for the CDR3 is TGTGCCAGCAGTTCCCGACTAGCGGGAGGCCAAGAGACCCAGTACTTC. This sequence encodes CASSSRLAGGQETQYF.

Of note for this clone: The sample holds other DNA sequences that translate to the same CDR3. The chain's CDR3 is CASSLQGNYGYTF. The CDR3 nucleotides are TGTGCCAGCAGTCTACAGGGGAACTATGGCTACACCTTC. This sequence joins TRBV28 and TRBJ1-2; 7 nucleotides match TRBD1. CDR3 size: 13 residues. V shed 5 bases and J 2 bases; nucleotides not matched to a gene: 2. Germline CDR1 and CDR2: MDHEN and SYDVKM.

The rearrangement uses TRBV18 and TRBJ2-6, with 11 bases lining up with TRBD2. The CDR3 is 21 residues long. Germline V gene data show CDR1 as KGHSH and CDR2 as LQKENI. Trimming took 2 bases from V and 0 from J; bases not matched to a gene: 12. The CDR3: CASSPVGASGRSGSGANVLTF. DNA of the CDR3: TGTGCCAGCTCACCAGTCGGCGCTAGCGGGAGGTCTGGCTCTGGGGCCAACGTCCTGACTTTC.

This clone came up once. The CDR3 DNA reads TGTGCCAGCAGTTTAGCTTTCGGTCAGCCCCAGCATTTT. This encodes CASSLAFGQPQHF. J is TRBJ1-5 and V is TRBV27; D call uncertain. This CDR3 has 13 residues. The V gene lost 2 bases and the J gene lost 6 bases, with 8 bases spanning the gap. Germline lookup yields CDR1 MNHEY and CDR2 SMNVEV (reference sequence).

The J gene is TRBJ2-1, the V gene TRBV5-1; 7 bases align to TRBD2. Germline CDR1 and CDR2: SGHRS and YFSETQ. With V trimmed by 0 bases and J by 4 bases, 7 bases remained unmatched. This CDR3 is built from 16 residues. The CDR3 bases are TGCGCCAGCAGCTTGGATAGCGGGCCTAGATACAATGAGCAGTTCTTC. It specifies CASSLDSGPRYNEQFF.